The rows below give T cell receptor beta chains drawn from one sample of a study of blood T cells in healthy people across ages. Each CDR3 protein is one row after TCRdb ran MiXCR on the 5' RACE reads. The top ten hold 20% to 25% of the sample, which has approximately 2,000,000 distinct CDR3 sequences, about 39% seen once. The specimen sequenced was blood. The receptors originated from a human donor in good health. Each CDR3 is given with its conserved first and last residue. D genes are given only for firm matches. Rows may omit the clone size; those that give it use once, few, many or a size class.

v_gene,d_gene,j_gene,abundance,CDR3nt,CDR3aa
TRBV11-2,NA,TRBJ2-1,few,TGTGCCAGCAGCAAGGGGCTCGATGAGCAGTTCTTC,CASSKGLDEQFF
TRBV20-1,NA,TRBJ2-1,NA,TGCAGTGCTAGAGCCGACCCGAGCTCCTACAATGAGCAGTTCTTC,CSARADPSSYNEQFF
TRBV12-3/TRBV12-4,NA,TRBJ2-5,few,TGTGCCAGCAGTTTTCCCCAGTCGGGGAAAGAGACCCAGTACTTC,CASSFPQSGKETQYF
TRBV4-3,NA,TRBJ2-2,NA,TGCGCCAGCAGCCAAGATCCGGGGGACATTAGCACCGGGGAGCTGTTTTTT,CASSQDPGDISTGELFF
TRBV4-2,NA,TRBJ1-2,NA,TGTGCCAGCAGCCAAGATCTATCGCGCAGCTCCCAACTCCCTGGGTATGGCTACACCTTC,CASSQDLSRSSQLPGYGYTF
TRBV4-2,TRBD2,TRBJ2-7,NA,TGTGCCAGCAGCCAAGTAAGGGCGGGGGGCTCCTACGAGCAGTACTTC,CASSQVRAGGSYEQYF
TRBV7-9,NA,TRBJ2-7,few,TGTGCCAGCAGCTTAGTTGCGGACCCGAGGTACTTC,CASSLVADPRYF
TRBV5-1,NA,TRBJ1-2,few,TGCGCCAGCAGCTTGTGGGGGTCGGACTATGGCTACACCTTC,CASSLWGSDYGYTF
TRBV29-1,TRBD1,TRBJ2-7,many,TGCAGCGTTGAGGTTTCAGGGGGTTATTACGAGCAGTACTTC,CSVEVSGGYYEQYF
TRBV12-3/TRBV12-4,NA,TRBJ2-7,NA,TGTGCCAGCAGGGGGTCAGGTAGTTTCGAGCAGTACTTC,CASRGSGSFEQYF
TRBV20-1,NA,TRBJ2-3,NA,TGCAGTGCTAGAATTGAGGGTAGAGTCACAGATACGCAGTATTTT,CSARIEGRVTDTQYF
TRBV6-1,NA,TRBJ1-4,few,TGTGCCAGCACTTCAAGGGTTGAAGTTTTCGGAAAACTGTTTTTT,CASTSRVEVFGKLFF
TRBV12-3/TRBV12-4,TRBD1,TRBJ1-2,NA,TGTGCCAGCAGTAAAGGGACAGCGAACTATGGCTACACCTTC,CASSKGTANYGYTF
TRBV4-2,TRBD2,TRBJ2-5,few,TGTGCCAGCAGCCAAGGAGGCGGGGGAACGCTTTCGGAGACCCAGTACTTC,CASSQGGGGTLSETQYF
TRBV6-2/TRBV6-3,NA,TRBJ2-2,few,TGTGCCAGCAGTTACTCGGTGGCGGTGAACACCGGGGAGCTGTTTTTT,CASSYSVAVNTGELFF
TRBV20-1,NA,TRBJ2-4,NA,TGCAGTGCTAGCTATGCGCTAGCCAAAAACATTCAGTACTTC,CSASYALAKNIQYF
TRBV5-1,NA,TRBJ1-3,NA,TGCGCCAGCAGCTTTGGAACCCAGGGATCTGGAAACACCATATATTTT,CASSFGTQGSGNTIYF
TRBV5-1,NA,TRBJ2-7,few,TGCGCCAGCAGCGGTACAGGGACGGGCTACGAGCAGTACTTC,CASSGTGTGYEQYF
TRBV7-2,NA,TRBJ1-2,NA,TGTGCCAGCAGCTTATTGGGACCTGCCAGGGGAGGCTATGGCTACACCTTC,CASSLLGPARGGYGYTF
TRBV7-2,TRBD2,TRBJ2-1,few,TGTGCCAGCAGCTCCCGACTAGCGGGGGGGAACAATGAGCAGTTCTTC,CASSSRLAGGNNEQFF
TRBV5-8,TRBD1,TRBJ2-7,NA,TGTGCCAGCCTAAGGGGGCTAAGCTACGAGCAGTACTTC,CASLRGLSYEQYF
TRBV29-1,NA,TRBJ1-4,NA,TGCAGCGTTGGAGGGGGGCCGAGCGATGAAAAACTGTTTTTT,CSVGGGPSDEKLFF
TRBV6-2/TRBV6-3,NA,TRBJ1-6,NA,TGTGCCAGCAGTTATCCATACAGCCTAGAGAATTCACCCCTCCACTTT,CASSYPYSLENSPLHF
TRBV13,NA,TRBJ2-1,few,TGTGCCAGCAGCAGCGACAGCTCGCCCTACAATGAGCAGTTCTTC,CASSSDSSPYNEQFF
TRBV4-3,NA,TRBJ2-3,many,TGCGCCAGCAGCCAAGGCGTCAGCACAGATACGCAGTATTTT,CASSQGVSTDTQYF
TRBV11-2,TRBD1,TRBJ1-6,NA,TGTGCCAGCAGCCGACAGGGCTGGGTCAGCTCCTATAATTCACCCCTCCACTTT,CASSRQGWVSSYNSPLHF
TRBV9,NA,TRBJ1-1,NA,TGTGCCAGCAGCGTAGACGGCACCTGGAGTTATCGGGCTGAAGCTTTCTTT,CASSVDGTWSYRAEAFF
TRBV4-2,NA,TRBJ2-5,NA,TGTGCCAGCAGCAGAAAGGAGGAGACCCAGTACTTC,CASSRKEETQYF
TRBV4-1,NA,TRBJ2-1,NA,TGCGCCAGCAGCCAAGACCCACAGGGTATTAATGAGCAGTTCTTC,CASSQDPQGINEQFF
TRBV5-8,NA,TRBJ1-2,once,TGTGCCAGCAGCTTGCCCTACAAAACCCATGGCTACACCTTC,CASSLPYKTHGYTF
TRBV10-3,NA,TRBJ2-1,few,TGTGCCATCAGTGGGGGAACAGGGTTCAGTTCCTACAATGAGCAGTTCTTC,CAISGGTGFSSYNEQFF